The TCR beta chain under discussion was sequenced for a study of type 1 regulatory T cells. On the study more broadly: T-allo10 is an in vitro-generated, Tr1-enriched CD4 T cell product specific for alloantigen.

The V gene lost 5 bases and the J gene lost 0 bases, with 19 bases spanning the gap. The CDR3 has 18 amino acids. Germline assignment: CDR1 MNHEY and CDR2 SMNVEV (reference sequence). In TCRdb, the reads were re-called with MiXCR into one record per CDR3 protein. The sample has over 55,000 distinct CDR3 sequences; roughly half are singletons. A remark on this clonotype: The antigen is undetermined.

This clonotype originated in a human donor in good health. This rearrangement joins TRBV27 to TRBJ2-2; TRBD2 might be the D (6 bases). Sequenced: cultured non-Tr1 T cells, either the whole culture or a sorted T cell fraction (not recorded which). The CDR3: CASSPSDFGGANTGELFF. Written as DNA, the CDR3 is TGTGCCAGCAGTCCCTCGGACTTCGGGGGAGCGAACACCGGGGAGCTGTTTTTT.